This entry features one TCR beta chain sequence. A read error may be the cause here, since a much bigger clone is one base away. This entry comes from a study of blood T cells in healthy people across ages. Germline V gene lookup returns CDR1 LGHNA and CDR2 YSLEER. The CDR3 contains 16 residues. A sample-barcoded 5' primer and a J-beta primer mix were used in a second PCR of about 6 to 12 cycles. TCRdb processed the 5' RACE reads anew with MiXCR; each CDR3 protein has one entry. The data contain approximately 800,000 distinct CDR3 sequences, roughly 35% of them singletons. The source of this sequence is a man in his late teens or twenties in good health. V and J are TRBV4-3 and TRBJ1-4, with no clear D. Sequencing was performed on blood. CDR3 amino acids: CDSSHGPPGGKEKLFF. CDR3 sequence (DNA): TGCGACAGCAGCCATGGTCCCCCGGGAGGAAAAGAAAAACTGTTTTTT.